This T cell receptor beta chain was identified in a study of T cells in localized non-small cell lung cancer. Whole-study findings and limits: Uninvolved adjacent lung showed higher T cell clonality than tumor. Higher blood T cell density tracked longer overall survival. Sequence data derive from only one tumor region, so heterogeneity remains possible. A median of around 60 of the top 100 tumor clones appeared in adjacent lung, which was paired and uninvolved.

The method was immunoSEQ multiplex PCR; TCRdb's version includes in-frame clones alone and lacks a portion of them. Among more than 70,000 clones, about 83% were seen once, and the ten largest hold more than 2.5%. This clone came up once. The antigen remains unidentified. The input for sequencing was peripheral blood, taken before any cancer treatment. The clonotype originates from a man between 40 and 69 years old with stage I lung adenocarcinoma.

CDR3 DNA sequence: TGTGCCAGCAGCCACCTCAATGAGCAGTTCTTC. Its protein is CASSHLNEQFF. The chain joins TRBV14 to TRBJ2-1; D unclear. The germline V and J ends were trimmed by 3 bases and 6 bases, with 3 bases remaining between them. Germline assignment: CDR1 SGHDN and CDR2 FVKESK. The CDR3 runs to 11 residues.